This T cell receptor beta chain was documented in a study of human T cells and chemical hapten exposure. This clonotype was seen more than once but under ten times. Its antigen is not known. J lost 5 bases, V lost 6 bases, and 10 bases had no gene match. This CDR3 is built from 14 residues. Germline V gene lookup returns CDR1 MNHEY and CDR2 SVGEGT. TCRdb processed the RACE reads anew with MiXCR; each CDR3 protein has one entry. Among approximately 77,000 distinct CDR3 sequences listed, less than 15% were seen once. Study-level findings and limits: There were significantly more large CDR3 similarity clusters among expanded TCRs than among controls.

The time point: pre-sensitization, week 0. Stated treatment: therapeutic diphenylcyclopropenone sensitization with weekly scalp DPC. The source was whole blood, collected in connection with sensitization to the hapten diphenylcyclopropenone (DPC). The gene calls are TRBV6-2 or TRBV6-3 and TRBJ2-7; 7 bases align to TRBD1. This receptor was identified in a woman in her 50s with alopecia areata. Some clones in this sample may be carry-over from other donors' samples. Here the CDR3 DNA reads TGTGCCAGCAGGGAACAGGGGTCTCGGCACGAGCAGTACTTC. This gives the protein CASREQGSRHEQYF.